The 8 T cell receptor beta chains given below trace back to one sample, sequenced in a study of cytomegalovirus exposure and HLA in healthy donors. Primers included in the PCR were 60 Vbeta and 13 Jbeta primers. Generated by immunoSEQ multiplex PCR, the TCRdb table keeps only in-frame clones and is missing some. The repertoire holds 120,000 or so clones, with 78% as singletons. Sequences were obtained from PBMCs. The source of these receptors is a man aged 25 to 40 in good health and CMV-seropositive.

This chain connects TRBV6-1 to TRBJ1-4, with D perhaps TRBD1 (6 bases). V was cut by 2 bases and J by 4 bases, with 11 bases left in between. The germline gives CDR1 MNHNS, CDR2 SASEGT. The CDR3 extends over 15 amino acids. The CDR3 coding sequence is TGTGCCAGCAGTGAATCCGGACAGTATAATGAAAAACTGTTTTTT. This gives the protein CASSESGQYNEKLFF.

V gene TRBV25-1 combines with J gene TRBJ2-5, with 10 bases aligning to TRBD2. With the DNA end fitting TRBJ2-7 better, the J assignment may be wrong. Germline V lookup: CDR1 MGHDK, CDR2 SYGVNS. This CDR3 has 18 amino acids. The CDR3 DNA reads as TGTGCCAGCAGTGGGGAGAGTGCAGCGGGAGGGACCCCCTACGAGCAGTACTTC. It codes for CASSGESAAGGTPYEQYF.

The chain couples TRBV4-1 to TRBJ2-1; D is possibly TRBD1 (6 bases). Germline V lookup: CDR1 MGHRA, CDR2 YSYEKL. This CDR3 region has 14 residues. Trimming took 3 bases from V and 7 from J, leaving 13 bases between them. The CDR3 spells CASSQETGSNEQFF. The CDR3 nucleotides are TGCGCCAGCAGCCAGGAAACAGGGTCGAATGAGCAGTTCTTC.

V gene TRBV7-9 combines with J gene TRBJ1-1, with 7 bases lining up with TRBD1. The CDR3 is 14 amino acids. The germline V gene has CDR1 SEHNR and CDR2 FQNEAQ (reference sequence). V shed 6 bases, J shed 1 base, and the junction held 5 bases outside the gene matches. The CDR3 protein is CASRFDRANTEAFF. The CDR3, as DNA: TGTGCCAGCAGGTTCGACAGGGCGAACACTGAAGCTTTCTTT.

V usage is TRBV5-1 and J usage is TRBJ1-1; D may be TRBD1 (5 bases). The CDR3 spans 13 residues. V lost 6 bases to trimming and J lost 6 bases, with 15 bases between them. The germline V gene encodes CDR1 SGHRS and CDR2 YFSETQ. The CDR3 region is CASNKQGSAEAFF. In DNA, the CDR3 is TGCGCCAGCAACAAGCAGGGTTCGGCTGAAGCTTTCTTT.

J is TRBJ2-6 and V is TRBV7-2; 7 nucleotides match TRBD1. The V gene's germline CDR1 is SGHTA and CDR2 FQGNSA. This CDR3 region has 17 residues. V shed 5 bases and J 2 bases; nucleotides not matched to a gene: 9. The CDR3 loop reads CASSGRTGQTGANVLTF. As DNA, the CDR3 is TGTGCCAGCAGCGGCCGGACAGGCCAAACTGGGGCCAACGTCCTGACTTTC.

In DNA form, the CDR3 reads TGTGCCAGCTCACCGAAACAGAATGCTAACTATGGCTACACCTTC. Translation gives CASSPKQNANYGYTF. The V and J genes are TRBV18 and TRBJ1-2; D is undetermined. CDR1 is KGHSH and CDR2 is LQKENI in the germline V gene. The CDR3 consists of 15 residues. With 3 bases removed from V and 0 bases from J, the gap between germline ends came to 11 bases.

The chain has TRBV27 and TRBJ1-5; D remains unclear. Germline values: CDR1 MNHEY, CDR2 SMNVEV (reference sequence). The V end lost 1 base, the J end lost 4 bases, and 5 bases lay between the germline ends. This CDR3 is built from 13 residues. The CDR3 loop is CASSLFRNQPQHF. DNA of the CDR3: TGTGCCAGCAGTTTATTCAGGAATCAGCCCCAGCATTTT.